The 11 T cell receptor beta chains below were found in one sample sequenced in a study of shared clonotypes between healthy human individuals. Generated by immunoSEQ multiplex PCR, the TCRdb table keeps only in-frame clones and is missing some. The data contain about 2.3 million clones, approximately 95% of them singletons. The sequenced sample was naive CD4+ T cells from PBMCs. Subset denoted: CD45RA+ positively selected. Every receptor here comes from a man aged 18 to 29 in good health. Some clones in this sample may be carry-over from other donors' samples.

This clone has just one count. The V and J genes are TRBV28 and TRBJ1-2; TRBD1 matches 9 bases. The trim removed 5 bases at V and 5 bases at J, leaving 6 bases unmatched. The CDR3 runs 14 residues. The germline gives CDR1 MDHEN, CDR2 SYDVKM. In DNA form, the CDR3 reads TGTGCCAGCAGTGGATCCGGGACAGGGTATGGCTACACCTTC. It translates to CASSGSGTGYGYTF.

This clone was recorded a few times. Here the CDR3 reads CASSSRGETQYF. In DNA, the CDR3 is TGTGCCAGCAGCAGCAGGGGAGAGACCCAGTACTTC. The J gene is TRBJ2-5, the V gene TRBV2; tentative D call: TRBD1 (6 bases). The CDR3 is 12 amino acids. V lost 6 bases to trimming and J lost 4 bases, with 9 bases between them. CDR1 is SNHLY, CDR2 FYNNEI, per germline.

The gene calls are TRBV7-9 and TRBJ2-7, with D tentatively TRBD2 (5 bases). V dropped 2 bases and J dropped 2 bases, with 7 bases sitting between them. This CDR3 is built from 13 residues. Germline V gene data show CDR1 as SEHNR and CDR2 as FQNEAQ (reference sequence). The CDR3 reads CASSLLGTYEQYF. DNA of the CDR3: TGTGCCAGCAGCTTACTCGGGACCTACGAGCAGTACTTC. Looking up the rest from reference TRBV7-9 and TRBJ2-7 gives the full variable domain: DTGVSQNPRHKITKRGQNVTFRCDPISEHNRLYWYRQTLGQGPEFLTYFQNEAQLEKSRLLSDRFSAERPKGSFSTLEIQRTEQGDSAMYLCASSLLGTYEQYFGPGTRLTVT.

This chain connects TRBV28 to TRBJ1-3; 8 positions agree with TRBD1. J lost 2 bases, V lost 5 bases, and 5 bases had no gene match. Germline V gene sequence: CDR1 MDHEN, CDR2 SYDVKM. This CDR3 is built from 15 residues. The CDR3 region has the DNA TGTGCCAGCAGTCGACAGGGGACCCCTGGAAACACCATATATTTT. It is translated as CASSRQGTPGNTIYF.

The chain uses TRBV28 and TRBJ1-5; 7 bases are shared with TRBD1. J gave up 5 bases and V 6 bases, and 7 bases lay outside the gene matches. Germline V gene data show CDR1 as MDHEN and CDR2 as SYDVKM. This CDR3 is built from 14 residues. CDR3: CASRGGQAYQPQHF. The CDR3 region has the DNA TGTGCCAGCAGGGGAGGACAGGCCTATCAGCCCCAGCATTTT. Full variable domain (missing parts from reference TRBV28 and TRBJ1-5): DVKVTQSSRYLVKRTGEKVFLECVQDMDHENMFWYRQDPGLGLRLIYFSYDVKMKEKGDIPEGYSVSREKKERFSLILESASTNQTSMYLCASRGGQAYQPQHFGDGTRLSIL.

CDR3: CSVQTGFGNTEAFF. The CDR3 DNA reads TGCAGCGTTCAGACAGGATTCGGTAACACTGAAGCTTTCTTT. The chain combines TRBV29-1 with TRBJ1-1; tentative D call: TRBD1 (6 bases). V lost 5 bases to trimming and J lost 2 bases, with 15 bases between them. This CDR3 region has 14 residues. Germline V gene lookup returns CDR1 SQVTM and CDR2 ANQGSEA.

The chain uses TRBV6-1 and TRBJ2-3; D gene uncertain. V shed 4 bases and J shed 3 bases, with 14 bases lying between them. The germline gives CDR1 MNHNS, CDR2 SASEGT. The CDR3 contains 15 residues. CDR3 bases: TGTGCCAGCAGTGGGTGGCAGGTCAATACAGATACGCAGTATTTT. Residues: CASSGWQVNTDTQYF.

This clone was recorded once. V gene TRBV5-1 combines with J gene TRBJ2-3; D perhaps matches TRBD2 (6 bases). The CDR3 spans 14 residues. Germline assignment: CDR1 SGHRS and CDR2 YFSETQ. The germline V and J ends were trimmed by 3 bases and 3 bases, with 11 bases remaining between them. In DNA, the CDR3 is TGCGCCAGCAGCTCCCAGCGGGTGACAGATACGCAGTATTTT. It specifies CASSSQRVTDTQYF.

This sequence joins TRBV11-1 and TRBJ2-6; D remains ambiguous. The CDR3 length is 15 residues. CDR1 is SGHAT, CDR2 FQDESV, per germline (reference sequence). The germline V and J ends were trimmed by 5 bases and 2 bases, with 10 bases remaining between them. The CDR3 DNA sequence: TGTGCCAGCAGCCATCGCGCGGCTGGGGCCAACGTCCTGACTTTC. Its protein is CASSHRAAGANVLTF.

Remarks on this clone: The sample has other DNA sequences that encode this CDR3 too. The genes are TRBV28 and TRBJ1-3; D ambiguous. There are 13 residues in the CDR3. Germline V lookup: CDR1 MDHEN, CDR2 SYDVKM. V was clipped by 3 bases and J by 4 bases, with 7 bases between them. CDR3 nucleotides: TGTGCCAGCAGTTTTTACCGAGGAAACACCATATATTTT. This translates into CASSFYRGNTIYF.

The J gene is TRBJ2-2, the V gene TRBV7-9; 9 positions agree with TRBD2. The germline gives CDR1 SEHNR, CDR2 FQNEAQ (reference sequence). V gave up 11 bases and J gave up 5 bases; unmatched junction bases: 9. This CDR3 contains 14 residues. Here the CDR3 DNA reads TGTGCCCGATCTGCGGGAGGGTCAACCGGGGAGCTGTTTTTT. It encodes CARSAGGSTGELFF.